This TCR beta chain came from a study of blood T cell repertoires in COVID-19. Study overall: The analysed material was cDNA or gDNA that came from T cells, B-cell-depleted T cells, or PBMCs.

The CDR3 loop spans 13 amino acids. Germline loops: CDR1 MNHEY, CDR2 SVGAGI. After removal of 4 bases from V and 7 bases from J, the junction contained 1 base not matched to a gene. This table comes from immunoSEQ multiplex PCR, and its TCRdb copy is limited to in-frame clones, with some not included. The repertoire has roughly 43,000 clones, approximately 85% of them found once; the top ten carry approximately 13%. V and J are TRBV6-5 and TRBJ1-4; 9 bases map to TRBD1. This TCR derives from a woman between 65 and 79 years old in a cohort sampled during active COVID-19. The sample was peripheral blood. The CDR3 sequence is CASSLDRGEKLFF. As DNA, the CDR3 is TGTGCCAGCAGTTTGGACAGGGGTGAAAAACTGTTTTTT.